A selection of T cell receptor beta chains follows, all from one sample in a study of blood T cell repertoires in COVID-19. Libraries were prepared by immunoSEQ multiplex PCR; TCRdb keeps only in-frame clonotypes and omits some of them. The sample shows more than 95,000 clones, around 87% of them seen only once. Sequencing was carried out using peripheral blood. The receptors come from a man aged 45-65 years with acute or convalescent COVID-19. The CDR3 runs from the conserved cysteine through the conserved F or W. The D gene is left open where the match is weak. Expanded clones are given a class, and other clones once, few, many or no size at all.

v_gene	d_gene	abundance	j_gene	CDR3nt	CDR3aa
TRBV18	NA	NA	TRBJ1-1	TGTGCCAGCTCACCAGCAAGGACAGAGAACACTGAAGCTTTCTTT	CASSPARTENTEAFF
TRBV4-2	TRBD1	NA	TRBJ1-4	TGTGCCAGCAGCCTTTCCGGGACAGGGAATGAAAAACTGTTTTTT	CASSLSGTGNEKLFF
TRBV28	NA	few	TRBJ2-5	TGTGCCAGCAGCCCCCCGGACCAAGAGACCCAGTACTTC	CASSPPDQETQYF
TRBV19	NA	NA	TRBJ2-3	TGTGCCAGTAGTTACAGGGCCGGCGATACGCAGTATTTT	CASSYRAGDTQYF
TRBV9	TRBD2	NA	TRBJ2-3	TGTGCCAGCAGCGCCGGGACTAATGCAGATACGCAGTATTTT	CASSAGTNADTQYF
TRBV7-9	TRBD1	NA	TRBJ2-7	TGTGCCAGCAGCTCCCGACAGGGGGCGGACGAGCAGTACTTC	CASSSRQGADEQYF
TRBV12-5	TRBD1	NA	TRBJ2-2	TGTGCTAGCCGCACAGGGGGTGGCACCGGGGAGCTGTTTTTT	CASRTGGGTGELFF
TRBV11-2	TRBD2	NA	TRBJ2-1	TGTGCCAGCAGCTCGCGACTAGCGGCCTCCTACAATGAGCAGTTCTTC	CASSSRLAASYNEQFF
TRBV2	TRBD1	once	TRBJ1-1	TGTGCCAGCTTACGGGGACAGGGGGCTCTTGAAGCTTTCTTT	CASLRGQGALEAFF
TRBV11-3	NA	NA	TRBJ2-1	TGTGCCAGCAGCTTGTTGGCGGGCTCCTACAATGAGCAGTTCTTC	CASSLLAGSYNEQFF
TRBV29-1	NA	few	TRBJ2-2	TGCAGCGCTTACTACGACTTCGGCGGGGAGCTGTTTTTT	CSAYYDFGGELFF
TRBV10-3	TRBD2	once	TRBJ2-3	TGTGCCATCAGTGAGTCCTTGGGACTAAAGTCAGATACGCAGTATTTT	CAISESLGLKSDTQYF
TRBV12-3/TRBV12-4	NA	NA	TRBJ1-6	TGTGCCAGCAGTTTAGCGCGTAATTCACCCCTCCACTTT	CASSLARNSPLHF
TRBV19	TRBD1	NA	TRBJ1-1	TGTGCCAGTAGTATTCCGGGACAGGGCTTGGCTGAAGCTTTCTTT	CASSIPGQGLAEAFF
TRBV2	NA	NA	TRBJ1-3	TGTGCCAGCAGTGTTTCAGGGAACTCTGGAAACACCATATATTTT	CASSVSGNSGNTIYF
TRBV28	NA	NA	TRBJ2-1	TGTGCCAGCAGTTCCCCTTGGGGCAGCTCCTACAATGAGCAGTTCTTC	CASSSPWGSSYNEQFF
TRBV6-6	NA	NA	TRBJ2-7	TGTGCCAGCAGTTATTCCCCAAGGGGCTACGAGCAGTACTTC	CASSYSPRGYEQYF
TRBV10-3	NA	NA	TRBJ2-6	TGTGCCATCGCAGAGGCCGGGGCCAACGTCCTGACTTTC	CAIAEAGANVLTF
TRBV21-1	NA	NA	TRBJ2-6	TGTGCCGGCGAGGGTTTAGTCCGGCGCTTAAAACACTCTGGGGCCAACGTCCTGACTTTC	CAGEGLVRRLKHSGANVLTF
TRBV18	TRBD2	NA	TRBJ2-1	TGTGCCAGCTCACCACGTCTAGCGGGAGGGACGAGCTCCTACAATGAGCAGTTCTTC	CASSPRLAGGTSSYNEQFF
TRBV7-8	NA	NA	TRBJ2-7	TGTGCCAGCAGCTTCCCGGGACACCCAAACGAGCAGTACTTC	CASSFPGHPNEQYF
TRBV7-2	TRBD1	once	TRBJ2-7	TGTGCCAGCAGCTTAGCGCTGGGGACAGGGTACCACGAGCAGTACTTC	CASSLALGTGYHEQYF
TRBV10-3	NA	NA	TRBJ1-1	TGTGCCATCAGTGAGTCGAAAGGGGTGAACACTGAAGCTTTCTTT	CAISESKGVNTEAFF
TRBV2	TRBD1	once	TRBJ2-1	TGTGCCAGCACTCCGACAGGGGCCCGCCGGCAGGAGCAGTTCTTC	CASTPTGARRQEQFF
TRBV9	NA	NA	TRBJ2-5	TGTGCCAGCAGCGTAGAGGGTAGGGGCGTGGAGACCCAGTACTTC	CASSVEGRGVETQYF
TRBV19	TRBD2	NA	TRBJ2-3	TGTGCCAGTAGTACCATTATAGCGGGAAGCACAGATACGCAGTATTTT	CASSTIIAGSTDTQYF
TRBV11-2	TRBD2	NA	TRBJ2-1	TGTGCCAGCAGCCCCGGGACTAGCGGGGGTGCTAGAGGTGAGCAGTTCTTC	CASSPGTSGGARGEQFF
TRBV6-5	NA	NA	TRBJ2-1	TGTGCCAGCAGTTACGGGAGCCGGTGGTTCTTC	CASSYGSRWFF
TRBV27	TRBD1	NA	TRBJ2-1	TGTGCCAGCAGTCCGGGGACAGGGCATCGCGAGCAGTTCTTC	CASSPGTGHREQFF
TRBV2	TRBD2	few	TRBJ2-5	TGTGCCAGTCTAGCGGGGGGGTACCAAGAGACCCAGTACTTC	CASLAGGYQETQYF
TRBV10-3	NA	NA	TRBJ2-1	TGTGCCATCAGCCCTGACAGGCTCAATGAGCAGTTCTTC	CAISPDRLNEQFF
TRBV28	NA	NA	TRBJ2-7	TGTGCCAGCAGCGGCAGGGACGAGCAGTACTTC	CASSGRDEQYF
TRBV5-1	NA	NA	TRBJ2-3	TGCGCCAGCAGCTCAGGGTCTAGCACAGATACGCAGTATTTT	CASSSGSSTDTQYF
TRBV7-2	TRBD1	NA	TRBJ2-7	TGTGCCAGCAGCCTCCGCGGGACAGGTGTTTACGAGCAGTACTTC	CASSLRGTGVYEQYF
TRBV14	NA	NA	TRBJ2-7	TGTGCCAGCAGCCAAGATGCAGGCACGGCCTACGAGCAGTACTTC	CASSQDAGTAYEQYF
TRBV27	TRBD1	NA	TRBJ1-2	TGTGCCAGCAGTAAGGACAGGGTCTATGGCTACACCTTC	CASSKDRVYGYTF
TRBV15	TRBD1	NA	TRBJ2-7	TGTGCCACCAGCGGTGCACAGGGGGCTCCCTTGGACTACGAGCAGTACTTC	CATSGAQGAPLDYEQYF
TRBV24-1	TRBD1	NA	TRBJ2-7	TGTGCCACCAGGCAGGGGGCGAGAGGCGAGCAGTACTTC	CATRQGARGEQYF
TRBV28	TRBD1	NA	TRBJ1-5	TGTGCCAGCAGTACCGGACAGGCAGCCAATCAGCCCCAGCATTTT	CASSTGQAANQPQHF
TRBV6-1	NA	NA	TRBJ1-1	TGTGCCAGCAGTGAAGCGACGCAGGGGCGGACTGAAGCTTTCTTT	CASSEATQGRTEAFF
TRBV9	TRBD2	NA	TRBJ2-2	TGTGCCAGCAGCGTAGCGGGGCGGGGGACCGGGGAGCTGTTTTTT	CASSVAGRGTGELFF
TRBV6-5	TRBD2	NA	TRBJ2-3	TGTGCCAGTAAGATAGCGGGAGGGCCAGATACGCAGTATTTT	CASKIAGGPDTQYF